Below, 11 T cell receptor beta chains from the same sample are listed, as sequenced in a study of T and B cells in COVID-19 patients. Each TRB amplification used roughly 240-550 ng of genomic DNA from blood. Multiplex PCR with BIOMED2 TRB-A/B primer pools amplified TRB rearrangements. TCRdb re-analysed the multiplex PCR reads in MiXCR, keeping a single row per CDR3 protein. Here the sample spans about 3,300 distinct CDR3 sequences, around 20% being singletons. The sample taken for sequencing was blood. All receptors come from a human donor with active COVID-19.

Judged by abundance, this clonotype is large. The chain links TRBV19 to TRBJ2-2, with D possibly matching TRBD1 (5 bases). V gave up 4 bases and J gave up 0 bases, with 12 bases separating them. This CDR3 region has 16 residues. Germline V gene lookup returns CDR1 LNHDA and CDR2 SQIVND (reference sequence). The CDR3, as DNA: TGTGCCAGTAGTACACTGACAGAGACGAACACCGGGGAGCTGTTTTTT. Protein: CASSTLTETNTGELFF.

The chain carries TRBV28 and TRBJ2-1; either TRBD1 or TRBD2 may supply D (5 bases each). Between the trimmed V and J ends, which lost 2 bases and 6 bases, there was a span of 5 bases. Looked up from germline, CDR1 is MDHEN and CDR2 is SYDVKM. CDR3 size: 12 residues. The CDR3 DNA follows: TGTGCCAGCAGTTTAGGGGGCAATGAGCAGTTCTTC. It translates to CASSLGGNEQFF.

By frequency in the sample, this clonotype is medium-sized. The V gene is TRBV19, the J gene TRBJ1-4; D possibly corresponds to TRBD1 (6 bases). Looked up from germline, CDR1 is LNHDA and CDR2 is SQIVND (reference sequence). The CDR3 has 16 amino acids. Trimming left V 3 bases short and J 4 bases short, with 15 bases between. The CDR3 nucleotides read TGTGCCAGTAGTATCGGCCAGGGGTGGAATAATGAAAAACTGTTTTTT. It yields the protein CASSIGQGWNNEKLFF.

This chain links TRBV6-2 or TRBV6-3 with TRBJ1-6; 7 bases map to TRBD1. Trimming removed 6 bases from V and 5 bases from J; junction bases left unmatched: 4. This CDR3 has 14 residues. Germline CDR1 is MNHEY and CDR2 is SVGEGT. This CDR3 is CASRTGADNSPLHF. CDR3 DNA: TGTGCCAGCAGAACAGGGGCAGATAATTCACCCCTCCACTTT.

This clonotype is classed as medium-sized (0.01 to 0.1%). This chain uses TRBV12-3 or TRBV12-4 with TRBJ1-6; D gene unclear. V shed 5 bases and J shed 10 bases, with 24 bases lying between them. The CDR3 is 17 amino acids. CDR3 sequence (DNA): TGTGCCAGCAGTCCCATAGGTTTCCGCGGCCGGGGATCACCCCTCCACTTT. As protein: CASSPIGFRGRGSPLHF.

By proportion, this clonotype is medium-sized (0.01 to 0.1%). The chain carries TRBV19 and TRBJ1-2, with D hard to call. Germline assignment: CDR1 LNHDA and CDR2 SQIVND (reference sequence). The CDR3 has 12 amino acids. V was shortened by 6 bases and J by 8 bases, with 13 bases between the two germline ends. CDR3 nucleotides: TGTGCCAGTAGGCCGGGCCCCGGAGGCTACACCTTC. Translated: CASRPGPGGYTF. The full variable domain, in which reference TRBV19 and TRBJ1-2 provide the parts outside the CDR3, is DGGITQSPKYLFRKEGQNVTLSCEQNLNHDAMYWYRQDPGQGLRLIYYSQIVNDFQKGDIAEGYSVSREKKESFPLTVTSAQKNPTAFYLCASRPGPGGYTFGSGTRLTVV.

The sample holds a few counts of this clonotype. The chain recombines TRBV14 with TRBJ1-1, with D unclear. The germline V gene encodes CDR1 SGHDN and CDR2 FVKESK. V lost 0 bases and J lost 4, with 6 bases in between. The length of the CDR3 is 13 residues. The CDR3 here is CASSQDLVTEAFF. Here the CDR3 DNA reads TGTGCCAGCAGCCAAGATCTAGTCACTGAAGCTTTCTTT.

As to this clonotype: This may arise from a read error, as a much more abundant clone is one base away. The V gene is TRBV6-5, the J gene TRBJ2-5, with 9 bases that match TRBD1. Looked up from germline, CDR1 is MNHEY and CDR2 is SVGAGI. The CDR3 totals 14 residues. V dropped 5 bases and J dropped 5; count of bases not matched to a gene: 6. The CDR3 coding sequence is TGTGCCAGCAGTGAGTCGACAGGGGGGGAGACCCAGTACTTC. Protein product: CASSESTGGETQYF.

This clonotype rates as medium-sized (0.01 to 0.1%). CDR3 coding DNA: TGTGCCAGCAGTAGCACAGATACGCAGTATTTT. As protein: CASSSTDTQYF. The gene calls are TRBV6-6 and TRBJ2-3; no definite D call. The CDR3 spans 11 residues. Deletions cut 5 bases from V and 0 bases from J, with 0 bases between. The germline V gene encodes CDR1 MNHNY and CDR2 SVGAGI (reference sequence).

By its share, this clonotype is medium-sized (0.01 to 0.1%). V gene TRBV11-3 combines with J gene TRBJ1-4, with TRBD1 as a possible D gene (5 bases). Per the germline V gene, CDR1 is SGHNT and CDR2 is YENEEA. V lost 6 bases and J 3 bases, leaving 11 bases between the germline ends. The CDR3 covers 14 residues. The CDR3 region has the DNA TGTGCCAGCAGGGCGGGGCCGCCTAATGAAAAACTGTTTTTT. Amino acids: CASRAGPPNEKLFF.

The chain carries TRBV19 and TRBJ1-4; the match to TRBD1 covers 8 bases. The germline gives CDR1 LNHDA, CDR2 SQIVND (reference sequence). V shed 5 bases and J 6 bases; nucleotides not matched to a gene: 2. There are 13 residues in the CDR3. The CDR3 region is CASSSGQDEKLFF. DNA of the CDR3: TGTGCCAGTAGTTCGGGACAGGATGAAAAACTGTTTTTT. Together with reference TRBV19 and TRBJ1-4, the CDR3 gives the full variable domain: DGGITQSPKYLFRKEGQNVTLSCEQNLNHDAMYWYRQDPGQGLRLIYYSQIVNDFQKGDIAEGYSVSREKKESFPLTVTSAQKNPTAFYLCASSSGQDEKLFFGSGTQLSVL.